This TCR beta chain was captured by sequencing in a study of blood T cells in healthy people across ages. This clonotype occurred a few times. Antigen specificity is unknown. The study's findings and limits: Per-million-T-cell TCR beta diversity fell roughly linearly with age.

The second PCR ran about 6 to 12 cycles with a sample-barcoded 5' primer and J-beta primers. TCRdb reanalysed the 5' RACE reads using MiXCR and keeps one entry per CDR3 protein. The table lists approximately 940,000 distinct CDR3 sequences, about 44% of them singletons, with roughly 12% in the top ten. Sample: blood. This sequence originates from a man aged 25 to 45 in good health.

The CDR3 protein is CASSNGDGERGAKNIQYF. CDR3 in DNA: TGTGCCAGCAGCAACGGTGACGGGGAGCGGGGAGCCAAAAACATTCAGTACTTC. J is TRBJ2-4 and V is TRBV21-1; the listed D gene, TRBD1, was not tested against the DNA. TRBV21-1 constitutes a pseudogene. The CDR3 is 18 residues long.